This T cell receptor beta chain originates from a study of blood T cell repertoires in COVID-19. Measured with immunoSEQ multiplex PCR; TCRdb has only the in-frame clones, and not every one. The repertoire includes about 190,000 clones, 82% of them detected once, and about 8% sits in the top ten. The CDR3 loop spans 18 amino acids. With 5 bases removed from V and 0 bases from J, the gap between germline ends came to 17 bases. CDR1 is MNHNY and CDR2 is SVGAGI in the germline V gene (reference sequence). The chain has TRBV6-6 and TRBJ2-6; TRBD1 might be the D (5 bases). The sequenced sample consisted of peripheral blood. This sequence was found in a woman aged 60-70 years with COVID-19, enrolled during active disease. Here the CDR3 DNA reads TGTGCCAGCAGTCACCGGACAAGGGCAAGCTCTGGGGCCAACGTCCTGACTTTC. Its protein is CASSHRTRASSGANVLTF.